The T cell receptor beta chain described here comes from a study of siplizumab effects on memory and regulatory T cells. General study points: Proliferating siplizumab-culture Treg suppressive function went unconfirmed. A mean of around 69% of mappable alloreactive CD4+ clones were Treg-derived with siplizumab, compared with about 28% in controls.

CDR1 is SGDLS and CDR2 is YYNGEE in the germline V gene. CDR3 length equals 14 residues. Trimming took 0 bases from V and 5 from J, leaving 11 bases between them. Concerning this clone: The antigen is not known.

In each sample, about 100,000 TCR templates were assayed. TCRdb keeps only in-frame clones here, not all; method: immunoSEQ multiplex PCR. The sample records 87,000 or so clones, roughly 94% being singletons. The clonotype was recovered from a human donor in good health. The sequenced material came from non-Treg CD4+ T cells sorted from blood. The chain is built from TRBV9 and TRBJ2-5, with D maybe TRBD2 (5 bases). In DNA, the CDR3 is TGTGCCAGCAGCGTAGGTGGTAGGGAGGAGACCCAGTACTTC. As protein: CASSVGGREETQYF.